These 4 T cell receptor beta chains originate from one sample sequenced in a study of shared clonotypes between healthy human individuals. Clones were sequenced by immunoSEQ multiplex PCR, and TCRdb holds only the in-frame ones, with some missing. The top ten hold approximately 0.37% of the sample, which has 2 million to 2.5 million clones, 80% to 95% seen once. The sequenced sample was naive CD4+ T cells from PBMCs. Subset specified: CD45RA+ positively selected. The receptors shown here come from a man aged 18-30 years in good health. Some clones in this sample may be carry-over from other donors' samples.

Turning to this clone: One end of the junction varies from germline; a read error may be responsible. This chain uses TRBV7-2 with TRBJ2-1; 10 nucleotides match TRBD2. Germline CDR1 is SGHTA and CDR2 is FQGNSA. The CDR3 runs to 14 residues. The DNA of the CDR3 is TGTGCCAGCAGCTTAACGGGTCGAGCTAGCGGGGGAGTCTTC. Translated: CASSLTGRASGGVF.

V is TRBV5-4 and J is TRBJ2-2, with TRBD2 identical over 8 bases. This CDR3 comprises 17 residues. Germline CDR1 SGHNT, CDR2 YYREEE (reference sequence). V shed 2 bases and J 3 bases; nucleotides not matched to a gene: 9. The CDR3, as DNA: TGTGCCAGCAGCTTTTTCTCCCTAGCGGGTCACACCGGGGAGCTGTTTTTT. As protein: CASSFFSLAGHTGELFF. The whole variable domain, remainder taken from reference TRBV5-4 and TRBJ2-2, is ETGVTQSPTHLIKTRGQQVTLRCSSQSGHNTVSWYQQALGQGPQFIFQYYREEENGRGNFPPRFSGLQFPNYSSELNVNALELDDSALYLCASSFFSLAGHTGELFFGEGSRLTVL.

The V gene is TRBV6-1, the J gene TRBJ2-5; TRBD2 agrees at 7 bases. CDR1 and CDR2 from the germline V gene are MNHNS and SASEGT. V gave up 6 bases and J gave up 4 bases; unmatched junction bases: 11. The CDR3 consists of 15 residues. The chain's CDR3 is CASRGGGRAVETQYF. In DNA, the CDR3 is TGTGCCAGCAGGGGCGGCGGGAGAGCCGTAGAGACCCAGTACTTC.

V gene TRBV28 combines with J gene TRBJ2-7; 10 bases are shared with TRBD2. After removal of 2 bases from V and 8 bases from J, the junction contained 9 bases not matched to a gene. The CDR3 covers 15 residues. CDR1 and CDR2 from the germline V gene are MDHEN and SYDVKM. The CDR3 DNA sequence: TGTGCCAGCAGTTTAAACTCGGCTAGCGGGAGTAAGCAGTACTTC. This translates into CASSLNSASGSKQYF.